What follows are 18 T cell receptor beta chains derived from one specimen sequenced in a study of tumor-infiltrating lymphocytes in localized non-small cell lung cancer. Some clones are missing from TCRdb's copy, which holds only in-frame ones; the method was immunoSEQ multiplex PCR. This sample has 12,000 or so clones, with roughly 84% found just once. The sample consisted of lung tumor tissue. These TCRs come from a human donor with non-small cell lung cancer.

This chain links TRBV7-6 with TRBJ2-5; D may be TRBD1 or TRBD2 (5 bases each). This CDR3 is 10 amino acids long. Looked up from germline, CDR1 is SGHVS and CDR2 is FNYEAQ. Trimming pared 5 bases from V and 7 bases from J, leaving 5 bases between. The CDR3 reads CASSGTTQYF. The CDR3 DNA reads TGTGCCAGCAGCGGGACGACCCAGTACTTC.

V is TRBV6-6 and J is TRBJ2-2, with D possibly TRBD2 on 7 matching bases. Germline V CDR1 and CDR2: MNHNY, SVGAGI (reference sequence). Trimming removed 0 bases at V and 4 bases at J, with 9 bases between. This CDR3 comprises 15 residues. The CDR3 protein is CASSYSGGGTGELFF. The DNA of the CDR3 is TGTGCCAGCAGTTACTCGGGAGGGGGCACCGGGGAGCTGTTTTTT.

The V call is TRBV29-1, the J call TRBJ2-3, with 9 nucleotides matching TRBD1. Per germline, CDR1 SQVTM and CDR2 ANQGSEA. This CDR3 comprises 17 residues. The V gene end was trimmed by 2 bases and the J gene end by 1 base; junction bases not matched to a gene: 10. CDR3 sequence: CSVETGTGNLGTDTQYF. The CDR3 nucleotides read TGCAGCGTTGAAACCGGGACAGGGAATTTAGGCACAGATACGCAGTATTTT.

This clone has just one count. The CDR3 sequence: CASSSRGATAYGYTF. The CDR3, as DNA: TGTGCCAGTAGTAGCAGAGGGGCCACGGCGTACGGCTACACCTTC. This chain connects TRBV19 to TRBJ1-2; possible D gene TRBD1, 5 bases. The germline V and J ends were trimmed by 4 bases and 8 bases, with 20 bases remaining between them. The CDR3 loop spans 15 amino acids. CDR1 is LNHDA and CDR2 is SQIVND in the germline V gene (reference sequence).

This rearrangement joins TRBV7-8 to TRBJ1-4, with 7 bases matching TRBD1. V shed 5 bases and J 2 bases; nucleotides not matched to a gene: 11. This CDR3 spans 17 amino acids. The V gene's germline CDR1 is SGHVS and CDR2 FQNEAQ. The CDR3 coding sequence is TGTGCCAGCAGCCTACGGGCGACGACAGGGACTAATGAAAAACTGTTTTTT. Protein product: CASSLRATTGTNEKLFF.

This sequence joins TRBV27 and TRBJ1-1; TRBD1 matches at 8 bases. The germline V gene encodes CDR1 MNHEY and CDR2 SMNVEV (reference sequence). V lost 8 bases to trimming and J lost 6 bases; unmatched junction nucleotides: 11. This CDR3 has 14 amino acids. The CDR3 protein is CASGYQTGVAEAFF. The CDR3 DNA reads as TGTGCCAGCGGATATCAGACAGGGGTCGCTGAAGCTTTCTTT.

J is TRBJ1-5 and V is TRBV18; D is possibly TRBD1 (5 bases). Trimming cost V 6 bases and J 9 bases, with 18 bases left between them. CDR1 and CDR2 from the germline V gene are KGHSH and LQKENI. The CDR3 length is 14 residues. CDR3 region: CASSRGDAGMPQHF. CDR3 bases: TGTGCCAGCTCGCGGGGGGACGCGGGGATGCCCCAGCATTTT.

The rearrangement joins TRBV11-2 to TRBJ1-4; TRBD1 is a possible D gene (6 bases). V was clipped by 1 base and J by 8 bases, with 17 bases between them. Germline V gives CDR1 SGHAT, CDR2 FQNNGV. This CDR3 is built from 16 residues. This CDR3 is CASSLATWTEREKLFF. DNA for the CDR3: TGTGCCAGCAGCTTAGCGACCTGGACAGAAAGGGAAAAACTGTTTTTT.

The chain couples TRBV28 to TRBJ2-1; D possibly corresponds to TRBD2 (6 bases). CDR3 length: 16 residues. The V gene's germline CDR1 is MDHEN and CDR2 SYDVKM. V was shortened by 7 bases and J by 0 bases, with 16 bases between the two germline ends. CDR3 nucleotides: TGTGCCAGCACCCAAGGAGGGTTGAGCTCCTACAATGAGCAGTTCTTC. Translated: CASTQGGLSSYNEQFF. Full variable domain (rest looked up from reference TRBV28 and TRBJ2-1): DVKVTQSSRYLVKRTGEKVFLECVQDMDHENMFWYRQDPGLGLRLIYFSYDVKMKEKGDIPEGYSVSREKKERFSLILESASTNQTSMYLCASTQGGLSSYNEQFFGPGTRLTVL.

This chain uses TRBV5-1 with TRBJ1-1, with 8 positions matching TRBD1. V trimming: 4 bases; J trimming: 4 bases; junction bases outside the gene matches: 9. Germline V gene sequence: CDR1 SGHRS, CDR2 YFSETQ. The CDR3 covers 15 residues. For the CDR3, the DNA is TGCGCCAGCAGCCCAGGGGCGACAGGGGCCACTGAAGCTTTCTTT. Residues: CASSPGATGATEAFF.

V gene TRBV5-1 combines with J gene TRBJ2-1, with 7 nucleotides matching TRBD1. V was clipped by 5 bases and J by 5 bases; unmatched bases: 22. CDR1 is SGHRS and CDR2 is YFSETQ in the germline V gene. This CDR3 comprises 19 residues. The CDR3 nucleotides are TGCGCCAGCAGTCCGCGGACAGGTATCTTCACTGGGCGAAACAATGAGCAGTTCTTC. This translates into CASSPRTGIFTGRNNEQFF.

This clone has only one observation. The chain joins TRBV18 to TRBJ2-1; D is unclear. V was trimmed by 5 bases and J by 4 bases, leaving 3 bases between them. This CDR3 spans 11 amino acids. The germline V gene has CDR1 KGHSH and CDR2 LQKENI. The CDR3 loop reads CASSGYNEQFF. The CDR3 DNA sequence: TGTGCCAGCTCAGGATACAATGAGCAGTTCTTC.

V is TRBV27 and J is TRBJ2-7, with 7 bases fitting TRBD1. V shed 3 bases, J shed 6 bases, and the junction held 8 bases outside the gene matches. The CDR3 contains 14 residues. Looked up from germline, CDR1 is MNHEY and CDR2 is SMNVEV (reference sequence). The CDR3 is CASSFPGQVSEQYF. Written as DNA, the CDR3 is TGTGCCAGCAGTTTTCCCGGACAGGTTTCCGAGCAGTACTTC.

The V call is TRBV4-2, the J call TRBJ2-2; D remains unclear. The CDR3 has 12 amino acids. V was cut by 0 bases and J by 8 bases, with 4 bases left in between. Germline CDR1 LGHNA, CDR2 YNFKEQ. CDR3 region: CASSQDAGELFF. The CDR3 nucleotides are TGTGCCAGCAGCCAAGACGCAGGGGAGCTGTTTTTT.

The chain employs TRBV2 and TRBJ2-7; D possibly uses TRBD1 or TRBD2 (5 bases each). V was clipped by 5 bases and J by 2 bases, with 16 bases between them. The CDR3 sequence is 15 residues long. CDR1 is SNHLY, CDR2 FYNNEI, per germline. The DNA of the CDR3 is TGTGCCAGCAGTTCAGGGATCATCGGGGCCTACGAGCAGTACTTC. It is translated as CASSSGIIGAYEQYF. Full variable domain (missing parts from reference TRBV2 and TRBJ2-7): EPEVTQTPSHQVTQMGQEVILRCVPISNHLYFYWYRQILGQKVEFLVSFYNNEISEKSEIFDDQFSVERPDGSNFTLKIRSTKLEDSAMYFCASSSGIIGAYEQYFGPGTRLTVT.

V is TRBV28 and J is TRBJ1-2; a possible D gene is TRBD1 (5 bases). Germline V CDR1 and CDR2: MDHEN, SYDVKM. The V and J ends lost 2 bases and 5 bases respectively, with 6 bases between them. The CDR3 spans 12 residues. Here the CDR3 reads CASSLGGYGYTF. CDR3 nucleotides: TGTGCCAGCAGTTTAGGGGGGTATGGCTACACCTTC.

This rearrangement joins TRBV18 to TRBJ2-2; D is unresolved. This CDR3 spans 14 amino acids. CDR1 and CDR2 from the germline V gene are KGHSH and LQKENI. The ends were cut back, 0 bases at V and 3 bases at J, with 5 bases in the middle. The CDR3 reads CASSPPLYTGELFF. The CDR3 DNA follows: TGTGCCAGCTCACCACCCCTGTACACCGGGGAGCTGTTTTTT.

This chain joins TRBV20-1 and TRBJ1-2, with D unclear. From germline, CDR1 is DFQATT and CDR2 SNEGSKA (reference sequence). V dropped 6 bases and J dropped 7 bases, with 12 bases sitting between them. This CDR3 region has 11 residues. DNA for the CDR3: TGCAGTGCCTCCGTGCCCTCTGGCTACACCTTC. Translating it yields CSASVPSGYTF.